This T cell receptor beta chain appears in the sequencing data of a study of T cell responses to AZD1222 COVID-19 vaccine. Study information: The analysis combined second doses at about 4 or about 12 weeks. Study findings and constraints: Spike-wide coverage was observed for vaccine-associated CD4 TCRs, with dominant responses at 160-218 and 743-854. Possibly, clonal diversity was underestimated; donors were largely white British and included more females. Seropositive AZD1222 recipients at baseline numbered only 6 or 7.

Of note for this clone: The target antigen is unknown.

Assay: immunoSEQ multiplex PCR; the TCRdb copy retains only in-frame clones and omits some. The data hold 95,000 to 130,000 clones, with just under 95% observed a single time. After removal of 4 bases from V and 7 bases from J, the junction contained 7 bases not matched to a gene. The CDR3 extends over 13 amino acids. The germline gives CDR1 GTSNPN, CDR2 SVGIG (reference sequence). The V gene is TRBV30, the J gene TRBJ2-7; 10 bases are a match to TRBD2. Here the sequenced sample was peripheral blood, taken on day 0 of AZD1222 vaccination. The TCR was taken from an adult in good health. CDR3 nucleotides: TGTGCCTGGACTAGCGGGAGTAATAGGGAGCAGTACTTC. The encoded protein is CAWTSGSNREQYF. The complete variable domain, with remaining parts taken from reference TRBV30 and TRBJ2-7, reads SQTIHQWPATLVQPVGSPLSLECTVEGTSNPNLYWYRQAAGRGLQLLFYSVGIGQISSEVPQNLSASRPQDRQFILSSKKLLLSDSGFYLCAWTSGSNREQYFGPGTRLTVT.